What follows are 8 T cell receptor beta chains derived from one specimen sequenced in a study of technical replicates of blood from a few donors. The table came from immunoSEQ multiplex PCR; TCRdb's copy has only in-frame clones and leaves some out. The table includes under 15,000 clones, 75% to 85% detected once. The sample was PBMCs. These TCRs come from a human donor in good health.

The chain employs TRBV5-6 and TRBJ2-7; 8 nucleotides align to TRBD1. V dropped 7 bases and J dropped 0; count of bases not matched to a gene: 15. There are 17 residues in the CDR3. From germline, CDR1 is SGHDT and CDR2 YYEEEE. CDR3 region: CASDRLSWTGPSYEQYF. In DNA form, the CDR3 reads TGTGCCAGCGACCGTCTCAGCTGGACAGGGCCCTCCTACGAGCAGTACTTC.

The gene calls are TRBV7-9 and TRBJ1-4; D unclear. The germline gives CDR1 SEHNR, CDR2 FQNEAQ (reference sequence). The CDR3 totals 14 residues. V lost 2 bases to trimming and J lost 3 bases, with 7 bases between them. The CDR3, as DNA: TGTGCCAGCAGCTTATACGCGGCTAATGAAAAACTGTTTTTT. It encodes CASSLYAANEKLFF.

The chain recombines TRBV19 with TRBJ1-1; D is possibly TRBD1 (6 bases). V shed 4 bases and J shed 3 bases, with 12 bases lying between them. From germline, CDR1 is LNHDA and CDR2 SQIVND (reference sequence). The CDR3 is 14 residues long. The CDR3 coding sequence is TGTGCCAGTAGTAGCCGGGACACCTACACTGAAGCTTTCTTT. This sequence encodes CASSSRDTYTEAFF.

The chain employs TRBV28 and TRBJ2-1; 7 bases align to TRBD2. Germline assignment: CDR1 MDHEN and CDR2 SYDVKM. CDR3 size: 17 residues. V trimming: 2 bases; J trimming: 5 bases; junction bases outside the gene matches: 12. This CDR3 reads CASSLIPWEGSNNEQFF. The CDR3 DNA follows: TGTGCCAGCAGTTTAATACCCTGGGAGGGGTCAAACAATGAGCAGTTCTTC.

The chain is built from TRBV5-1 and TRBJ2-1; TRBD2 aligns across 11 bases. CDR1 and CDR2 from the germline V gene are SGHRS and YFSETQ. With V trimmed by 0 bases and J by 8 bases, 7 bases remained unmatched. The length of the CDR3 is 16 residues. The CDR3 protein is CASSLAPSGRLDEQFF. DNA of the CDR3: TGCGCCAGCAGCTTGGCCCCTAGCGGGAGGTTGGATGAGCAGTTCTTC.

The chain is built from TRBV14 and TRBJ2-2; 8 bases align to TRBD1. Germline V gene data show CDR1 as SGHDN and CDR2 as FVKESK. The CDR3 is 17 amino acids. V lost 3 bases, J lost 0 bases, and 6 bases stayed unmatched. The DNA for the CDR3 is TGTGCCAGCAGCCACTATCTACAGGGGGCGAACACCGGGGAGCTGTTTTTT. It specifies CASSHYLQGANTGELFF.

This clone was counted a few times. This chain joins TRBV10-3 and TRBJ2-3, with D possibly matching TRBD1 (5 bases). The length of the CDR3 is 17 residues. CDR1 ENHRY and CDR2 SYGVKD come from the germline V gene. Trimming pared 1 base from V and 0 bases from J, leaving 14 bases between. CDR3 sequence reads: CAISEFRVQGSTDTQYF. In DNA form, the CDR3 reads TGTGCCATCAGTGAGTTCCGAGTTCAGGGCAGCACAGATACGCAGTATTTT.

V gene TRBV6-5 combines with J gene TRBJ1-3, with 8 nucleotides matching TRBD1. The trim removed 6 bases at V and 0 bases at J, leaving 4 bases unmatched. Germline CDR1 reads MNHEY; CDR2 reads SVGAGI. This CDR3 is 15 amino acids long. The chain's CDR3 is CASRPTGGSGNTIYF. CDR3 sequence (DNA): TGTGCCAGCAGACCTACAGGGGGCTCTGGAAACACCATATATTTT.